A single sample is the source of the 10 T cell receptor beta chains below, sequenced in a study of vaccination and CD4 T cells after COVID-19 (dated by TCRdb to between 2021 and 2023). No antigen has been identified for these receptors. Taken with the paper, the label for treatment or condition translates to: approximately nine-day PBMC culture with coronavirus spike peptide pools or control peptides (ViraFEST assay). CD4+ T cells from unexposed donors were collected before the COVID-19 pandemic (2011-2018). The protocol used for the library was PCR. The instrument given in TCRdb is Illumina iSeq 100. DNA from cultured CD4+ T cells was subjected to TCR sequencing with the Oncomine TCR Beta short-read assay at the Johns Hopkins FTIC core. The QIAamp micro DNA kit was used to extract genomic DNA from the cultured CD4+ T cells. TCRdb reanalyzed the raw reads on its own, using fastp at Q25 for trimming and MiXCR for clone calling, and kept in-frame beta chains. Identical CDR3 proteins give one entry, which carries the most common genes and DNA. This sample holds some 10,000 distinct CDR3 sequences; about 36% were observed only once. Of the sample, 13% to 15% is held by the ten largest clones.

Sequencing used CD4+ T cells from blood, cultured in vitro. The source is a human donor in good health.

The chain is built from TRBV9 and TRBJ2-3; 11 nucleotides match TRBD2. The trim removed 0 bases at V and 4 bases at J, leaving 7 bases unmatched. Germline V gene lookup returns CDR1 SGDLS and CDR2 YYNGEE. The CDR3 is made up of 17 amino acids. The CDR3 nucleotides read TGTGCCAGCAGCGTAGCAACTAGCGGGAGTGGAGCAGATACGCAGTATTTT. Translated, it gives CASSVATSGSGADTQYF.

Only a few counts were recorded for this clonotype. The V and J genes are TRBV4-2 and TRBJ1-1; the match to TRBD1 covers 10 bases. Trimming at V came to 3 bases and at J to 2 bases, leaving 6 bases not matched to a gene. This CDR3 spans 16 amino acids. Germline CDR1 is LGHNA and CDR2 is YNFKEQ. The CDR3 DNA reads as TGTGCCAGCAGCCATTTAGGGACAGGGGTTAACACTGAAGCTTTCTTT. The encoded protein is CASSHLGTGVNTEAFF.

This clonotype occurred a few times. The rearrangement uses TRBV30 and TRBJ1-6; 10 bases match TRBD1. The V gene's germline CDR1 is GTSNPN and CDR2 SVGIG (reference sequence). V lost 5 bases and J lost 10; bases outside the gene matches: 5. This CDR3 comprises 13 residues. In DNA form, the CDR3 reads TGTGCCTGGGGGGGACAGGGGAACTCACCCCTCCACTTT. This sequence encodes CAWGGQGNSPLHF.

This rearrangement joins TRBV10-3 to TRBJ2-2; 7 positions match TRBD2. Germline values: CDR1 ENHRY, CDR2 SYGVKD. V lost 11 bases to trimming and J lost 1 base; unmatched junction nucleotides: 4. This CDR3 comprises 13 residues. The CDR3 region is CAGGDQNTGELFF. The CDR3 DNA reads as TGTGCCGGGGGGGACCAGAACACCGGGGAGCTGTTTTTT.

The genes are TRBV14 and TRBJ1-2, with D perhaps TRBD1 (5 bases). CDR1 and CDR2 (germline): SGHDN, FVKESK. CDR3 size: 13 residues. Trimming shortened V by 1 base and J by 5 bases, and 8 bases separated the two germline ends. The CDR3 sequence is CASSQGTGYGYTF. The CDR3 DNA reads as TGTGCCAGCAGCCAAGGAACAGGTTATGGCTACACCTTC. Drawing the rest from reference TRBV14 and TRBJ1-2, the complete variable domain is EAGVTQFPSHSVIEKGQTVTLRCDPISGHDNLYWYRRVMGKEIKFLLHFVKESKQDESGMPNNRFLAERTGGTYSTLKVQPAELEDSGVYFCASSQGTGYGYTFGSGTRLTVV.

There are a few counts of this clonotype. The chain links TRBV19 to TRBJ2-7; the D gene could be TRBD1 or TRBD2 (5 bases each). Germline V gene sequence: CDR1 LNHDA, CDR2 SQIVND (reference sequence). Trimming took 8 bases from V and 2 from J, leaving 19 bases between them. This CDR3 spans 15 amino acids. CDR3 amino acids: CASSNAPGAAYEQYF. The CDR3 DNA follows: TGTGCCAGTTCAAATGCCCCCGGGGCCGCCTACGAGCAGTACTTC.

In this sample, this clonotype turned up once. The V gene is TRBV20-1, the J gene TRBJ1-1; D gene unclear. Trimming took off 3 bases at V and 5 bases at J, with 10 bases between the two ends. This CDR3 comprises 12 residues. Germline CDR1 reads DFQATT; CDR2 reads SNEGSKA (reference sequence). CDR3 sequence: CSARVGSTEAFF. In DNA form, the CDR3 reads TGCAGTGCTAGGGTTGGAAGTACTGAAGCTTTCTTT.

The chain uses TRBV6-1 and TRBJ1-6; TRBD1 matches 9 bases. The CDR3 loop spans 13 amino acids. With V trimmed by 11 bases and J by 6 bases, 5 bases remained unmatched. CDR1 is MNHNS, CDR2 SASEGT, per germline. The CDR3 coding sequence is TGTGCCCACAGGGGGCAAAGTAATTCACCCCTCCACTTT. Protein: CAHRGQSNSPLHF.

This clonotype is categorized as medium-sized. V is TRBV6-2 or TRBV6-3 and J is TRBJ1-2, with D perhaps TRBD1 (5 bases). Germline V lookup: CDR1 MNHEY, CDR2 SVGEGT. V was shortened by 7 bases and J by 6 bases, with 9 bases between the two germline ends. The CDR3 totals 11 residues. Here the CDR3 DNA reads TGTGCCAGCACCAGGGAACATGGCTACACCTTC. This sequence encodes CASTREHGYTF.

This clonotype was counted between two and nine times. The chain is built from TRBV7-8 and TRBJ1-5; D ambiguous. V gave up 0 bases and J gave up 0 bases, with 9 bases separating them. The CDR3 loop spans 16 amino acids. Germline lookup yields CDR1 SGHVS and CDR2 FQNEAQ. DNA for the CDR3: TGTGCCAGCAGCTTAGCCGCGGACCTTAGCAATCAGCCCCAGCATTTT. Its translation: CASSLAADLSNQPQHF.